These 24 T cell receptor beta chains were sequenced from one sample in a study of neoadjuvant anti-PD-1 for oral cavity cancer. Produced via immunoSEQ multiplex PCR; TCRdb's table is partial and in-frame only. The sample has about 16,000 clones, around 62% seen once. This material consisted of PBMCs, taken before nivolumab (anti-PD-1) treatment. All receptors come from a person between 40 and 85 years old with oral cavity squamous cell carcinoma.

The chain carries TRBV19 and TRBJ1-1; D gene ambiguous. Germline V gene lookup returns CDR1 LNHDA and CDR2 SQIVND (reference sequence). The CDR3 has 14 amino acids. V gave up 7 bases and J gave up 5 bases, with 17 bases separating them. CDR3 nucleotides: TGTGCCAGTACTCAAGGGCCCCTCGGAACTGAAGCTTTCTTT. Residues: CASTQGPLGTEAFF.

The chain links TRBV6-1 to TRBJ1-3; no firm D call. Germline loops: CDR1 MNHNS, CDR2 SASEGT. The V end lost 2 bases, the J end lost 0 bases, and 11 bases lay between the germline ends. The CDR3 is 16 amino acids. The CDR3 DNA reads TGTGCCAGCAGTGAACTTGAGGAGAGCTCTGGAAACACCATATATTTT. Its protein is CASSELEESSGNTIYF.

This clone was detected a few times. The J gene is TRBJ1-2, the V gene TRBV6-1; no firm D call. V was cut by 8 bases and J by 8 bases, with 15 bases left in between. Per the germline V gene, CDR1 is MNHNS and CDR2 is SASEGT. The CDR3 runs to 12 residues. This CDR3 reads CASPWRVWGYTF. In DNA form, the CDR3 reads TGTGCCAGCCCCTGGAGGGTGTGGGGCTACACCTTC.

The chain couples TRBV7-3 to TRBJ2-3, with a tentative D call TRBD2 (6 bases). The CDR3 is 14 residues long. The V gene lost 5 bases and the J gene lost 2 bases, with 11 bases spanning the gap. CDR1 and CDR2 from the germline V gene are SGHTA and FQGTGA. The DNA of the CDR3 is TGTGCCAGCAGCCTCGGAGGGGCCACAGATACGCAGTATTTT. Its translation: CASSLGGATDTQYF.

This chain links TRBV11-3 with TRBJ2-2, with D unresolved. The CDR3 is made up of 12 amino acids. Germline V lookup: CDR1 SGHNT, CDR2 YENEEA. Trimming pared 1 base from V and 7 bases from J, leaving 4 bases between. As DNA, the CDR3 is TGTGCCAGCAGCTTAGGATTCGGGGAGCTGTTTTTT. Translated: CASSLGFGELFF. Combining the CDR3 with reference TRBV11-3 and TRBJ2-2 gives the whole variable domain EAGVVQSPRYKIIEKKQPVAFWCNPISGHNTLYWYLQNLGQGPELLIRYENEEAVDDSQLPKDRFSAERLKGVDSTLKIQPAELGDSAVYLCASSLGFGELFFGEGSRLTVL.

The chain joins TRBV5-1 to TRBJ2-1, with 8 bases that match TRBD1. V lost 2 bases to trimming and J lost 9 bases; unmatched junction nucleotides: 4. From germline, CDR1 is SGHRS and CDR2 YFSETQ. This CDR3 has 13 amino acids. CDR3 loop: CASSFQGASEQFF. CDR3 nucleotides: TGCGCCAGCAGCTTCCAGGGGGCTAGTGAGCAGTTCTTC.

The rearrangement links TRBV20-1 to TRBJ2-7, with D unresolved. Trimming took off 3 bases at V and 3 bases at J, with 3 bases between the two ends. Per germline, CDR1 DFQATT and CDR2 SNEGSKA (reference sequence). The CDR3 length is 10 residues. The CDR3 reads CSASDYEQYF. CDR3 nucleotide sequence: TGCAGTGCTAGTGACTACGAGCAGTACTTC.

The chain is built from TRBV6-4 and TRBJ1-2; TRBD1 agrees at 8 bases. The CDR3 has 13 residues. CDR1 MRHNA and CDR2 SNTAGT come from the germline V gene. The V and J ends lost 6 bases and 7 bases, in that order; junction bases with no gene match: 7. CDR3 nucleotides: TGTGCCAGCAGCTTGACAGGGGAGGCTGGCTACACCTTC. It encodes CASSLTGEAGYTF.

The chain recombines TRBV5-4 with TRBJ2-5; D ambiguous. CDR1 is SGHNT and CDR2 is YYREEE in the germline V gene (reference sequence). The CDR3 consists of 12 residues. V was pared by 3 bases and J by 5 bases, with 8 bases between. CDR3 loop: CASSSLSETQYF. In DNA, the CDR3 is TGTGCCAGCAGCTCCCTATCGGAGACCCAGTACTTC.

The V gene is TRBV6-5, the J gene TRBJ1-2; D not certain. V gave up 8 bases and J gave up 2 bases, with 6 bases separating them. This CDR3 spans 11 amino acids. In germline, CDR1 is MNHEY, CDR2 SVGAGI. The CDR3 region has the DNA TGTGCCAGCGGACGCAACTATGGCTACACCTTC. Translation: CASGRNYGYTF.

This clone was detected a few times. This chain's CDR3 is CASSPRGLNTGELFF. The CDR3 nucleotides are TGTGCCAGCAGCCCTAGGGGGCTTAACACCGGGGAGCTGTTTTTT. The chain is built from TRBV11-1 and TRBJ2-2; 7 bases match TRBD1. The CDR3 covers 15 residues. The germline V gene encodes CDR1 SGHAT and CDR2 FQDESV (reference sequence). Unmatched junction bases numbered 5, after V lost 5 bases and J lost 2 bases.

V is TRBV5-1 and J is TRBJ2-7; 9 bases map to TRBD2. CDR3 length: 13 amino acids. Germline CDR1 SGHRS, CDR2 YFSETQ. V was clipped by 4 bases and J by 3 bases; unmatched bases: 2. CDR3 bases: TGCGCCAGCAGCCTGACTAGCGGCTACGAGCAGTACTTC. Translating it yields CASSLTSGYEQYF.

V and J are TRBV19 and TRBJ2-5, with D unresolved. The CDR3 contains 12 residues. The ends were cut back, 5 bases at V and 1 base at J, with 5 bases in the middle. Germline-derived CDR1 and CDR2 are LNHDA and SQIVND (reference sequence). The CDR3 protein is CASSSLQETQYF. The CDR3 DNA sequence: TGTGCCAGTAGTTCCCTCCAAGAGACCCAGTACTTC.

The rearrangement uses TRBV10-3 and TRBJ1-2, with 10 bases matching TRBD1. Germline V gives CDR1 ENHRY, CDR2 SYGVKD. Trimming cost V 7 bases and J 2 bases; bases outside gene matches: 7. The CDR3 totals 15 residues. The CDR3 DNA sequence: TGTGCCATCACTCCCGGGGGACAGGGGAACTATGGCTACACCTTC. Protein product: CAITPGGQGNYGYTF.

This chain joins TRBV7-8 and TRBJ2-1; D remains unclear. CDR1 and CDR2 from the germline V gene are SGHVS and FQNEAQ. This CDR3 comprises 13 residues. Deletions cut 4 bases from V and 8 bases from J, with 12 bases between. Written as DNA, the CDR3 is TGTGCCAGCAGCTCTGACCGCGTCCATGAGCAGTTCTTC. Its translation: CASSSDRVHEQFF.

This rearrangement joins TRBV29-1 to TRBJ2-7; 7 nucleotides match TRBD2. With V trimmed by 5 bases and J by 7 bases, 8 bases remained unmatched. CDR3 length equals 12 residues. Germline assignment: CDR1 SQVTM and CDR2 ANQGSEA. The DNA for the CDR3 is TGCAGCGTTCGGGGGGAGGGACTGGAGCAGTACTTC. This sequence encodes CSVRGEGLEQYF.

This chain uses TRBV9 with TRBJ1-3; 10 bases fit TRBD1. With V trimmed by 4 bases and J by 6 bases, 10 bases remained unmatched. The V gene's germline CDR1 is SGDLS and CDR2 YYNGEE. The CDR3 covers 16 residues. CDR3 coding DNA: TGTGCCAGCAGCTTGCAACCGGGACAGGGGACAAACACCATATATTTT. Amino acids: CASSLQPGQGTNTIYF.

The genes are TRBV2 and TRBJ1-1, with TRBD1 matching over 7 bases. Germline-derived CDR1 and CDR2 are SNHLY and FYNNEI. V shed 7 bases, J shed 2 bases, and the junction held 4 bases outside the gene matches. CDR3 length: 13 residues. CDR3 sequence reads: CASNPGGNTEAFF. CDR3 nucleotide sequence: TGTGCCAGCAATCCAGGGGGTAACACTGAAGCTTTCTTT. Together with reference TRBV2 and TRBJ1-1, the CDR3 gives the full variable domain: EPEVTQTPSHQVTQMGQEVILRCVPISNHLYFYWYRQILGQKVEFLVSFYNNEISEKSEIFDDQFSVERPDGSNFTLKIRSTKLEDSAMYFCASNPGGNTEAFFGQGTRLTVV.

V usage is TRBV29-1 and J usage is TRBJ2-7, with D perhaps TRBD1 (6 bases). Trimming took 8 bases from V and 0 from J, leaving 17 bases between them. This CDR3 is 14 amino acids long. Germline V gene sequence: CDR1 SQVTM, CDR2 ANQGSEA. CDR3 loop: CSFNTGFGSYEQYF. For the CDR3, the DNA is TGCAGCTTCAATACAGGGTTCGGCTCCTACGAGCAGTACTTC.

V and J are TRBV13 and TRBJ2-1; D unresolved. CDR3 length: 11 residues. CDR1 is PRHDT and CDR2 is FYEKMQ in the germline V gene (reference sequence). Trimming stripped 4 bases from V and 6 bases from J, with 4 bases between. Here the CDR3 reads CASSYLNEQFF. DNA for the CDR3: TGTGCCAGCAGCTATCTCAATGAGCAGTTCTTC.

This sequence joins TRBV14 and TRBJ1-1; possibly TRBD1 for D (6 bases). Germline assignment: CDR1 SGHDN and CDR2 FVKESK. The length of the CDR3 is 15 residues. Between the trimmed V and J ends, which lost 4 bases and 0 bases, there was a span of 12 bases. The CDR3 nucleotides read TGTGCCAGCAGCCCTCGCCGGGACATGAACACTGAAGCTTTCTTT. It translates to CASSPRRDMNTEAFF. Supplemented by reference TRBV14 and TRBJ1-1, the full variable domain reads EAGVTQFPSHSVIEKGQTVTLRCDPISGHDNLYWYRRVMGKEIKFLLHFVKESKQDESGMPNNRFLAERTGGTYSTLKVQPAELEDSGVYFCASSPRRDMNTEAFFGQGTRLTVV.

In this sample, this clone turned up a few times. This chain joins TRBV7-9 and TRBJ1-4; D perhaps matches TRBD1 (6 bases). Germline V gene data show CDR1 as SEHNR and CDR2 as FQNEAQ (reference sequence). V lost 5 bases, J lost 7 bases, and 17 bases lay in between. The CDR3 length is 15 residues. DNA for the CDR3: TGTGCCAGCAGCCCCAATACAGGGCTCGGTGAAAAACTGTTTTTT. Translating it yields CASSPNTGLGEKLFF.

This clone was observed a handful of times. V gene TRBV27 combines with J gene TRBJ2-3; no clear D. Germline V gene sequence: CDR1 MNHEY, CDR2 SMNVEV (reference sequence). The CDR3 covers 11 residues. V lost 10 bases and J lost 5, with 10 bases in between. This chain's CDR3 is CATPRRDTQYF. CDR3 coding DNA: TGTGCCACCCCTCGTAGAGATACGCAGTATTTT.

This chain joins TRBV5-6 and TRBJ2-1, with D possibly called TRBD1 or TRBD2 (5 bases each). Between the trimmed V and J ends, which lost 2 bases and 1 base, there was a span of 16 bases. Germline assignment: CDR1 SGHDT and CDR2 YYEEEE. This CDR3 is 17 amino acids long. CDR3 protein: CASSFRGAIISYNEQFF. CDR3 nucleotide sequence: TGTGCCAGCAGCTTCCGGGGCGCCATCATATCCTACAATGAGCAGTTCTTC.